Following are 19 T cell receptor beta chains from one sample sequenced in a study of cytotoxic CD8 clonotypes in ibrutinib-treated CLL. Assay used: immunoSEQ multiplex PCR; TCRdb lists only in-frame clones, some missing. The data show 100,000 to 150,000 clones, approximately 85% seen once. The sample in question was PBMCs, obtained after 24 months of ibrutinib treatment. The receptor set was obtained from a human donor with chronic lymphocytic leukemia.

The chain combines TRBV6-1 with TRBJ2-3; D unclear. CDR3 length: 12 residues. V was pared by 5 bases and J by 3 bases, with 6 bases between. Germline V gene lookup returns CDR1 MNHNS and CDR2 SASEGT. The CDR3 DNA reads TGTGCCAGCAGTCAATCTACAGATACGCAGTATTTT. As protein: CASSQSTDTQYF.

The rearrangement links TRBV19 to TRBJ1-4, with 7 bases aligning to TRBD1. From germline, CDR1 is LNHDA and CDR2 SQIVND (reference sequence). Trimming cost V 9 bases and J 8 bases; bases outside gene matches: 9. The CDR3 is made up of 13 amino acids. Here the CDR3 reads CASRQGAVEKLFF. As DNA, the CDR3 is TGTGCCAGCCGACAGGGTGCAGTCGAAAAACTGTTTTTT.

The CDR3 protein is CASSPSQVMTDTQYF. The CDR3 bases are TGTGCCAGCTCACCGAGTCAGGTGATGACAGATACGCAGTATTTT. The rearrangement joins TRBV18 to TRBJ2-3, with unresolved D. The CDR3 has 15 residues. With 3 bases removed from V and 3 bases from J, the gap between germline ends came to 13 bases. Germline V gives CDR1 KGHSH, CDR2 LQKENI.

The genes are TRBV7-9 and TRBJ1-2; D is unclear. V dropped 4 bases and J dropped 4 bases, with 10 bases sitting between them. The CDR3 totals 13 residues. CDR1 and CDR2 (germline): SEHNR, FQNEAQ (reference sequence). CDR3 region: CASSWVDGYGYTF. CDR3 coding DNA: TGTGCCAGCAGCTGGGTGGACGGCTATGGCTACACCTTC.

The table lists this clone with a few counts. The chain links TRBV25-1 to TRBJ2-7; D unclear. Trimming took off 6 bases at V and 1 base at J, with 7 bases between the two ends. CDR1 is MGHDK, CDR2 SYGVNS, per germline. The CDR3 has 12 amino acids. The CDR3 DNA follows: TGTGCCAGCAGCGTGGGGTCCTACGAGCAGTACTTC. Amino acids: CASSVGSYEQYF.

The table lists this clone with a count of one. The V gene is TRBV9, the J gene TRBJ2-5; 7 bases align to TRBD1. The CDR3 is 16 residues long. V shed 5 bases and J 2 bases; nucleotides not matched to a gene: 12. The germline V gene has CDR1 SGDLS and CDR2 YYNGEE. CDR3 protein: CASREKKDRLQETQYF. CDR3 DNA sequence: TGTGCCAGCAGAGAGAAAAAGGACAGGCTGCAAGAGACCCAGTACTTC.

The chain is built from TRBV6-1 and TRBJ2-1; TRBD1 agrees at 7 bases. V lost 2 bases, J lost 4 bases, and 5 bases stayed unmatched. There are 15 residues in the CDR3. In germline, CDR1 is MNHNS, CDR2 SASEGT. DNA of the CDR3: TGTGCCAGCAGTGAACGCAAGGGGGCTTACAATGAGCAGTTCTTC. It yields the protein CASSERKGAYNEQFF.

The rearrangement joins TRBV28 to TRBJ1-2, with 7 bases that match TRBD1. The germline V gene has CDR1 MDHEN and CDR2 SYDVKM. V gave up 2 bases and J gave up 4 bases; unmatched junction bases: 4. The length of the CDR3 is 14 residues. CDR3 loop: CASSLSRGGYGYTF. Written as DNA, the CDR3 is TGTGCCAGCAGTTTAAGCAGGGGGGGCTATGGCTACACCTTC.

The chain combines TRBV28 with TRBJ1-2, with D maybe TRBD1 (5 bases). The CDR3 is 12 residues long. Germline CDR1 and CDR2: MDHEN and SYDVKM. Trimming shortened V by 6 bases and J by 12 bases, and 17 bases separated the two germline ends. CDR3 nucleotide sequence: TGTGCCAGCAGCCCAGGGTGGGGAGTTAACACCTTC. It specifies CASSPGWGVNTF.

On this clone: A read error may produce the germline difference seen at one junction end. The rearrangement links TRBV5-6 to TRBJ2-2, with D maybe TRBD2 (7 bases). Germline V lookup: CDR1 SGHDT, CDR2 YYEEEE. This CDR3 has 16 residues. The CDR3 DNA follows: TGTGCCAGCAGTTTGGGAGGGGGAACGAACACCGGGGAGCTGTTTTTT. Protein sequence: CASSLGGGTNTGELFF. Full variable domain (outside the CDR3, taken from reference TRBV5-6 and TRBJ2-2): DAGVTQSPTHLIKTRGQQVTLRCSPKSGHDTVSWYQQALGQGPQFIFQYYEEEERQRGNFPDRFSGHQFPNYSSELNVNALLLGDSALYLCASSLGGGTNTGELFFGEGSRLTVL.

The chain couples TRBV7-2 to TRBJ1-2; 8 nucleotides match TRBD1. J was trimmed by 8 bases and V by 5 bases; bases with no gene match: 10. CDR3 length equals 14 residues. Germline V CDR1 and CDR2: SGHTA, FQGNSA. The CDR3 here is CASSGQGGMRGYTF. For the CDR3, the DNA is TGTGCCAGCAGCGGACAGGGAGGGATGAGGGGCTACACCTTC.

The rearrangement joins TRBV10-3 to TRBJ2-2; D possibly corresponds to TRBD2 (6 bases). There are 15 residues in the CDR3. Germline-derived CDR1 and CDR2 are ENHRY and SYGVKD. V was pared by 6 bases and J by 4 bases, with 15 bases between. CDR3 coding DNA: TGTGCCATCAGCCGGGGGACGGTGGGCACCGGGGAGCTGTTTTTT. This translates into CAISRGTVGTGELFF.

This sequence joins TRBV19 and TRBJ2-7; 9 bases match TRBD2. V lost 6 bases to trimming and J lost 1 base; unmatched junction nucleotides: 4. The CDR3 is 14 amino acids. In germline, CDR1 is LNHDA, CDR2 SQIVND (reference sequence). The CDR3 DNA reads TGTGCCAGTAGCCCGGGACTAGCTTCCTACGAGCAGTACTTC. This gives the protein CASSPGLASYEQYF.

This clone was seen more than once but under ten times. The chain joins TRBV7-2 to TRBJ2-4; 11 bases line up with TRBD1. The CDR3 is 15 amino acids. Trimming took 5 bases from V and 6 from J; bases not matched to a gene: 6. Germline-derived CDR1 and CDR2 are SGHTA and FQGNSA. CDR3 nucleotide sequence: TGTGCCAGCAGCCCACCCGGGACAGGGGGAAACATTCAGTACTTC. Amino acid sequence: CASSPPGTGGNIQYF.

CDR3 region: CATTRGGTLSGANVLTF. Here the CDR3 DNA reads TGTGCCACCACCCGGGGGGGCACCCTCTCTGGGGCCAACGTCCTGACTTTC. The V call is TRBV7-9, the J call TRBJ2-6, with TRBD2 matching over 8 bases. The CDR3 is 17 residues long. J lost 0 bases, V lost 10 bases, and 11 bases had no gene match. The V gene's germline CDR1 is SEHNR and CDR2 FQNEAQ (reference sequence).

Written as DNA, the CDR3 is TGTGCCAGCAGTTTTTTCGACAGGGTTGGCACTGAAGCTTTCTTT. This gives the protein CASSFFDRVGTEAFF. The chain couples TRBV27 to TRBJ1-1, with 7 bases fitting TRBD1. Germline lookup yields CDR1 MNHEY and CDR2 SMNVEV (reference sequence). The CDR3 is made up of 15 amino acids. Germline trimming cut 3 bases from V and 4 bases from J; bases unmatched to any gene: 8.

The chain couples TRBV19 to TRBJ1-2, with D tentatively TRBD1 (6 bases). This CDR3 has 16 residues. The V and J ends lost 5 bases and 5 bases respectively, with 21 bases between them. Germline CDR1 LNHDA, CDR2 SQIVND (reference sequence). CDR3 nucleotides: TGTGCCAGTAGTCATCGGACAGCCCGCGTACCGTATGGCTACACCTTC. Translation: CASSHRTARVPYGYTF.

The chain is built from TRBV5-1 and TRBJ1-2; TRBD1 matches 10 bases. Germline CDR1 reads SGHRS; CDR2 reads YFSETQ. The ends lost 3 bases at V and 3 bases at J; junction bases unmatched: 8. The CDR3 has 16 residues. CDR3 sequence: CASSSAGTGVDYGYTF. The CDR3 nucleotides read TGCGCCAGCAGCTCCGCCGGGACAGGGGTGGACTATGGCTACACCTTC.

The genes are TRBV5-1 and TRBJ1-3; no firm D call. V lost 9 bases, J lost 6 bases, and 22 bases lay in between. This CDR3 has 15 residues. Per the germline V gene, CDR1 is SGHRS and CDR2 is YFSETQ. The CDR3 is CATRPTGNDKNTIYF. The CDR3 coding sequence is TGCGCCACCCGCCCCACCGGGAACGATAAAAACACCATATATTTT.